This T cell receptor beta chain emerged from a study of early stage breast cancer tumors. Study-wide background: ER+/PR+/HER2- status applied to about 70% of the 16 invasive breast tumors.

Trimming removed 0 bases from V and 7 bases from J, with 10 bases in between. The germline V gene has CDR1 MGHRA and CDR2 YSYEKL. CDR3 size: 14 residues. Clones were sequenced by immunoSEQ multiplex PCR, and TCRdb holds only the in-frame ones, with some missing. Among fewer than 70,000 clones listed, less than 90% were seen once. The V and J genes are TRBV4-1 and TRBJ2-1, with D perhaps TRBD2 (5 bases). Sequenced material: blood. The sequence derives from a person aged 40 to 49 with breast cancer. The CDR3 DNA reads as TGCGCCAGCAGCCAAGACCGGGATCGGAATGAGCAGTTCTTC. Translated, it gives CASSQDRDRNEQFF.